The 32 T cell receptor beta chains presented below share a single source sample, sequenced in a study of blood T cell repertoires in COVID-19. Some clones are missing from TCRdb's copy, which holds only in-frame ones; the method was immunoSEQ multiplex PCR. The table shows about 50,000 clones, with more than 75% occurring only once. Sequenced material: peripheral blood. These receptors were obtained from a woman aged 60-75 years with acute or convalescent COVID-19.

The chain is built from TRBV2 and TRBJ1-1, with no clear D. The germline CDR1 and CDR2 sequences are SNHLY and FYNNEI. Trimming left V 1 base short and J 6 bases short, with 9 bases between. The CDR3 consists of 13 residues. The CDR3, as DNA: TGTGCCAGCAGTGAAGGACTAAAGCCTGAAGCTTTCTTT. Amino acid sequence: CASSEGLKPEAFF.

This clone is a singleton in its sample. The chain links TRBV5-1 to TRBJ2-7; TRBD1 matches at 7 bases. There are 15 residues in the CDR3. Trimming cost V 4 bases and J 4 bases; bases outside gene matches: 11. Looked up from germline, CDR1 is SGHRS and CDR2 is YFSETQ. In DNA form, the CDR3 reads TGCGCCAGCAGCGCTTCGACAGGGCCAGCTTACGAGCAGTACTTC. Translated, it gives CASSASTGPAYEQYF.

The chain combines TRBV6-1 with TRBJ2-3, with 13 bases matching TRBD2. Germline CDR1 and CDR2: MNHNS and SASEGT. CDR3 length: 16 residues. The V and J ends lost 4 bases and 5 bases, in that order; junction bases with no gene match: 6. CDR3 coding DNA: TGTGCCAGCAGTGTCAGGACTAGCGGGGGACGAGATACGCAGTATTTT. Protein product: CASSVRTSGGRDTQYF.

This clone was seen only a few times. This chain connects TRBV18 to TRBJ1-1; D perhaps matches TRBD1 (5 bases). V lost 3 bases, J lost 3 bases, and 11 bases lay in between. CDR3 length: 14 residues. From germline, CDR1 is KGHSH and CDR2 LQKENI. The CDR3 sequence: CASSPQGQHTEAFF. CDR3 bases: TGTGCCAGCTCACCTCAGGGTCAGCACACTGAAGCTTTCTTT.

The chain links TRBV4-2 to TRBJ1-1, with 7 positions matching TRBD1. Germline lookup yields CDR1 LGHNA and CDR2 YNFKEQ. Unmatched junction bases numbered 12, after V lost 5 bases and J lost 3 bases. This CDR3 region has 16 residues. The CDR3: CASSNLNRGSDTEAFF. In nucleotides, the CDR3 is TGTGCCAGCAGCAACTTAAACAGGGGTTCGGACACTGAAGCTTTCTTT.

CDR3: CASSPIAEQPQHF. The DNA for the CDR3 is TGTGCCAGCTCACCAATTGCCGAGCAGCCCCAGCATTTT. V usage is TRBV18 and J usage is TRBJ1-5; D is unclear. Trimming took 2 bases from V and 7 from J, leaving 9 bases between them. CDR3 length equals 13 residues. The germline gives CDR1 KGHSH, CDR2 LQKENI.

This clone came up a few times. J is TRBJ2-7 and V is TRBV6-5; possibly TRBD1 for D (5 bases). CDR1 is MNHEY, CDR2 SVGAGI, per germline. V shed 7 bases and J shed 0 bases, with 16 bases lying between them. The CDR3 runs 15 residues. The CDR3 DNA reads TGTGCCAGCACGGGTAGGGGTCTAGGCTCCTACGAGCAGTACTTC. It codes for CASTGRGLGSYEQYF.

The chain has TRBV24-1 and TRBJ2-3; TRBD1 agrees at 9 bases. V shed 1 base, J shed 3 bases, and the junction held 4 bases outside the gene matches. Per the germline V gene, CDR1 is KGHDR and CDR2 is SFDVKD. The CDR3 is made up of 16 amino acids. CDR3 amino acids: CATSDFEQGATDTQYF. The CDR3 region has the DNA TGTGCCACCAGTGATTTTGAACAGGGGGCAACAGATACGCAGTATTTT.

V usage is TRBV18 and J usage is TRBJ1-1; TRBD1 matches 7 bases. The CDR3 runs to 15 residues. V lost 3 bases and J lost 1; bases outside the gene matches: 5. Germline V gives CDR1 KGHSH, CDR2 LQKENI. The CDR3 reads CASSPRDSPNTEAFF. DNA for the CDR3: TGTGCCAGCTCACCCCGGGACAGCCCGAACACTGAAGCTTTCTTT.

This sequence joins TRBV28 and TRBJ1-2; perhaps TRBD1 as D (6 bases). V lost 7 bases, J lost 4 bases, and 16 bases lay in between. The CDR3 extends over 14 amino acids. From germline, CDR1 is MDHEN and CDR2 SYDVKM. The CDR3 DNA follows: TGTGCCAGCATGGGCGGGGGCGCTTTCTATGGCTACACCTTC. Translated: CASMGGGAFYGYTF.

The chain carries TRBV30 and TRBJ2-2; no clear D gene. The germline CDR1 and CDR2 sequences are GTSNPN and SVGIG (reference sequence). The CDR3 is 13 amino acids. V was clipped by 2 bases and J by 6 bases, with 10 bases between them. The CDR3 loop is CAWSLGLAGELFF. Here the CDR3 DNA reads TGTGCCTGGAGTCTAGGATTGGCCGGGGAGCTGTTTTTT.

This clone was observed a few times. This chain joins TRBV12-3 or TRBV12-4 and TRBJ2-5, with 8 bases matching TRBD2. V was clipped by 8 bases and J by 7 bases; unmatched bases: 9. This CDR3 contains 13 residues. CDR3 DNA sequence: TGTGCCAGCGATCCGGGGGGGCAGGGGACCCAGTACTTC. As protein: CASDPGGQGTQYF.

The chain is built from TRBV5-1 and TRBJ1-2; D uncertain. The CDR3 loop spans 13 amino acids. V was trimmed by 4 bases and J by 4 bases, leaving 11 bases between them. Germline-derived CDR1 and CDR2 are SGHRS and YFSETQ. The DNA of the CDR3 is TGCGCCAGCAGCCCAGGAGGAAGCTATGGCTACACCTTC. Its translation: CASSPGGSYGYTF.

This chain uses TRBV2 with TRBJ2-1; 11 bases are shared with TRBD1. The CDR3 extends over 15 amino acids. Unmatched junction bases numbered 6, after V lost 5 bases and J lost 6 bases. Germline CDR1 SNHLY, CDR2 FYNNEI. The CDR3 region has the DNA TGTGCCAGCAGTCCTTACGGGACAGGGGGCAATGAGCAGTTCTTC. It yields the protein CASSPYGTGGNEQFF.

The genes are TRBV18 and TRBJ1-2, with 7 positions matching TRBD1. Germline V CDR1 and CDR2: KGHSH, LQKENI. V lost 3 bases, J lost 5 bases, and 9 bases stayed unmatched. The CDR3 loop spans 15 amino acids. CDR3 amino acids: CASSPNRGVGYGYTF. CDR3 sequence (DNA): TGTGCCAGCTCACCCAACAGGGGTGTGGGTTATGGCTACACCTTC. Full variable domain (rest looked up from reference TRBV18 and TRBJ1-2): NAGVMQNPRHLVRRRGQEARLRCSPMKGHSHVYWYRQLPEEGLKFMVYLQKENIIDESGMPKERFSAEFPKEGPSILRIQQVVRGDSAAYFCASSPNRGVGYGYTFGSGTRLTVV.

The CDR3 DNA sequence: TGTGCCACCAGTCCCGGCGGGACCTACAATGAGCAGTTCTTC. Its translation is CATSPGGTYNEQFF. The chain couples TRBV24-1 to TRBJ2-1, with D perhaps matching TRBD2 (6 bases). Germline V gene sequence: CDR1 KGHDR, CDR2 SFDVKD. The CDR3 covers 14 residues. The V end was cut by 6 bases, the J end by 2 bases, with 10 bases between.

The CDR3 DNA sequence: TGTGCCAGCAGCTCCGCATCCGGTTCTGGCTACACCTTC. Translating it yields CASSSASGSGYTF. The J gene is TRBJ1-2, the V gene TRBV11-1; D is undetermined. V lost 4 bases to trimming and J lost 7 bases, with 13 bases between them. The CDR3 is 13 residues long. Germline lookup yields CDR1 SGHAT and CDR2 FQDESV (reference sequence).

The gene calls are TRBV7-9 and TRBJ2-1; TRBD2 matches 9 bases. Germline CDR1 SEHNR, CDR2 FQNEAQ (reference sequence). This CDR3 comprises 16 residues. The ends lost 1 base at V and 7 bases at J; junction bases unmatched: 8. The DNA for the CDR3 is TGTGCCAGCAGCTTAGGACGGCGGGAGGGCCAGAATGAGCAGTTCTTC. It specifies CASSLGRREGQNEQFF.

The J gene is TRBJ1-3, the V gene TRBV6-6; D perhaps matches TRBD1 (6 bases). Germline V gene sequence: CDR1 MNHNY, CDR2 SVGAGI (reference sequence). Deletions cut 4 bases from V and 3 bases from J, with 10 bases between. CDR3 length: 14 residues. In DNA, the CDR3 is TGTGCCAGCAGTTTCGGGACATTTGGAAACACCATATATTTT. Its protein product is CASSFGTFGNTIYF.

The rearrangement links TRBV9 to TRBJ2-3, with D tentatively TRBD2 (5 bases). This CDR3 region has 15 residues. Looked up from germline, CDR1 is SGDLS and CDR2 is YYNGEE. With 0 bases removed from V and 2 bases from J, the gap between germline ends came to 10 bases. This chain's CDR3 is CASSVAERATDTQYF. DNA of the CDR3: TGTGCCAGCAGCGTAGCTGAGAGGGCCACAGATACGCAGTATTTT.

J is TRBJ2-7 and V is TRBV27; TRBD1 might be the D (6 bases). Germline CDR1 and CDR2: MNHEY and SMNVEV (reference sequence). Trimming removed 8 bases at V and 0 bases at J, with 17 bases between. CDR3 length: 15 residues. The CDR3 spells CASRIQGGGSYEQYF. CDR3 nucleotides: TGTGCCAGCCGTATACAGGGCGGAGGCTCCTACGAGCAGTACTTC.

The genes are TRBV5-1 and TRBJ1-3, with D hard to call. Trimming took off 0 bases at V and 3 bases at J, with 13 bases between the two ends. Germline loops: CDR1 SGHRS, CDR2 YFSETQ. This CDR3 spans 16 amino acids. CDR3 residues: CASSLAGRVYGNTIYF. DNA for the CDR3: TGCGCCAGCAGCTTGGCCGGGCGGGTGTATGGAAACACCATATATTTT. The full variable domain, rest sourced from reference TRBV5-1 and TRBJ1-3, is KAGVTQTPRYLIKTRGQQVTLSCSPISGHRSVSWYQQTPGQGLQFLFEYFSETQRNKGNFPGRFSGRQFSNSRSEMNVSTLELGDSALYLCASSLAGRVYGNTIYFGEGSWLTVV.

This sequence joins TRBV7-9 and TRBJ1-2, with D uncertain. With 0 bases removed from V and 5 bases from J, the gap between germline ends came to 10 bases. The CDR3 extends over 14 amino acids. CDR1 and CDR2 from the germline V gene are SEHNR and FQNEAQ (reference sequence). CDR3 loop: CASSLAAGTYGYTF. In DNA, the CDR3 is TGTGCCAGCAGCTTAGCGGCAGGAACGTATGGCTACACCTTC.

The V gene is TRBV19, the J gene TRBJ1-5, with D possibly matching TRBD1 (5 bases). Germline loops: CDR1 LNHDA, CDR2 SQIVND (reference sequence). V was cut by 7 bases and J by 9 bases, with 13 bases left in between. CDR3 length equals 12 residues. CDR3 sequence (DNA): TGTGCCAGTATGTCCAGGGCCGGGCCCCAGCATTTT. Its protein product is CASMSRAGPQHF.

The chain uses TRBV24-1 and TRBJ1-2; 12 bases match TRBD1. V lost 3 bases and J lost 8; bases outside the gene matches: 6. The CDR3 runs to 15 residues. The germline V gene encodes CDR1 KGHDR and CDR2 SFDVKD. DNA for the CDR3: TGTGCCACCAGTGATCCGGGACAGGGGGCGTCGGGCTACACCTTC. Residues: CATSDPGQGASGYTF.

This sequence joins TRBV19 and TRBJ2-1; 7 bases are a match to TRBD2. The CDR3 sequence is 16 residues long. CDR1 is LNHDA and CDR2 is SQIVND in the germline V gene (reference sequence). V lost 2 bases, J lost 2 bases, and 6 bases stayed unmatched. This CDR3 is CASSILGRGAYNEQFF. The CDR3 bases are TGTGCCAGTAGTATATTAGGACGGGGGGCCTACAATGAGCAGTTCTTC.

This rearrangement joins TRBV7-6 to TRBJ1-6; 9 positions match TRBD1. CDR1 and CDR2 (germline): SGHVS, FNYEAQ. This CDR3 spans 15 amino acids. Unmatched junction bases numbered 6, after V lost 2 bases and J lost 10 bases. The CDR3 bases are TGTGCCAGCAGCTTAAGTAACAGGGGGCGATCACCCCTCCACTTT. It encodes CASSLSNRGRSPLHF.

This chain connects TRBV18 to TRBJ1-5; no clear D. V lost 6 bases and J lost 0, with 18 bases in between. The CDR3 totals 17 residues. Germline assignment: CDR1 KGHSH and CDR2 LQKENI. For the CDR3, the DNA is TGTGCCAGCTCTCGAGGCACCGCCAAGCATAGCAATCAGCCCCAGCATTTT. Translating gives CASSRGTAKHSNQPQHF. The full variable domain, in which reference TRBV18 and TRBJ1-5 provide the parts outside the CDR3, is NAGVMQNPRHLVRRRGQEARLRCSPMKGHSHVYWYRQLPEEGLKFMVYLQKENIIDESGMPKERFSAEFPKEGPSILRIQQVVRGDSAAYFCASSRGTAKHSNQPQHFGDGTRLSIL.

There are a few counts of this clone. DNA of the CDR3: TGTGCCAGCAGCTACAGGACTAGCGGGAGCTTATATGAGCAGTTCTTC. It is translated as CASSYRTSGSLYEQFF. This chain uses TRBV7-9 with TRBJ2-1; 13 nucleotides line up with TRBD2. J was trimmed by 8 bases and V by 4 bases; bases with no gene match: 8. From germline, CDR1 is SEHNR and CDR2 FQNEAQ (reference sequence). The CDR3 is 16 residues long.

The chain carries TRBV7-2 and TRBJ1-2; 7 positions agree with TRBD1. CDR1 SGHTA and CDR2 FQGNSA come from the germline V gene. V was pared by 1 base and J by 7 bases, with 6 bases of the junction left unmatched. CDR3 length: 14 amino acids. The CDR3 protein is CASSLVGRGAGYTF. In DNA form, the CDR3 reads TGTGCCAGCAGCTTAGTTGGCAGGGGGGCTGGCTACACCTTC. Full variable domain (missing parts from reference TRBV7-2 and TRBJ1-2): GAGVSQSPSNKVTEKGKDVELRCDPISGHTALYWYRQSLGQGLEFLIYFQGNSAPDKSGLPSDRFSAERTGGSVSTLTIQRTQQEDSAVYLCASSLVGRGAGYTFGSGTRLTVV.

This rearrangement joins TRBV5-5 to TRBJ2-5; 14 nucleotides line up with TRBD2. CDR3 length: 16 residues. The ends lost 4 bases at V and 4 bases at J; junction bases unmatched: 6. CDR1 is SGHKS and CDR2 is YYEKEE in the germline V gene (reference sequence). The DNA of the CDR3 is TGTGCCAGCAGCCCCGGACTAGCGGGGGGCGGAGAGACCCAGTACTTC. Translating it yields CASSPGLAGGGETQYF.

This chain links TRBV30 with TRBJ1-2; 8 bases map to TRBD1. This CDR3 is built from 13 residues. The germline V gene encodes CDR1 GTSNPN and CDR2 SVGIG (reference sequence). Trimming cost V 3 bases and J 8 bases; bases outside gene matches: 8. CDR3 DNA sequence: TGTGCCTGGAGGACCGGACAGGGACGAGGCTACACCTTC. The encoded protein is CAWRTGQGRGYTF.